Following are 31 T cell receptor beta chains from one sample sequenced in a study of control samples from healthy donors and cancer patients. Only in-frame clones appear in the TCRdb table, and some are missing; sequencing was by immunoSEQ multiplex PCR. The sample comprises approximately 100,000 clones, about 89% of which are singletons, and about 16% rests with the top ten. The sample comprised blood. The receptor source for this set is a woman aged 45-59 years in good health.

The gene calls are TRBV4-1 and TRBJ2-2; 8 bases are shared with TRBD2. V lost 4 bases, J lost 4 bases, and 5 bases stayed unmatched. The CDR3 is 15 amino acids. Germline V gene data show CDR1 as MGHRA and CDR2 as YSYEKL. CDR3 sequence: CASSPVAGRTGELFF. The DNA for the CDR3 is TGCGCCAGCAGCCCGGTAGCGGGGCGCACCGGGGAGCTGTTTTTT.

This clone was seen just once. The chain carries TRBV30 and TRBJ2-2; 13 bases map to TRBD2. From germline, CDR1 is GTSNPN and CDR2 SVGIG (reference sequence). The length of the CDR3 is 15 residues. The J segment lost 4 bases and the V segment lost 5 bases, leaving 4 bases of the junction unmatched. The CDR3 loop is CAWSGLAGPTGELFF. For the CDR3, the DNA is TGTGCCTGGTCGGGACTAGCGGGGCCCACCGGGGAGCTGTTTTTT. The whole variable domain, remainder taken from reference TRBV30 and TRBJ2-2, is SQTIHQWPATLVQPVGSPLSLECTVEGTSNPNLYWYRQAAGRGLQLLFYSVGIGQISSEVPQNLSASRPQDRQFILSSKKLLLSDSGFYLCAWSGLAGPTGELFFGEGSRLTVL.

The chain's CDR3 is CASSQESMGEKLFF. The CDR3 region has the DNA TGCGCCAGCAGCCAAGAATCCATGGGGGAAAAACTGTTTTTT. V usage is TRBV4-3 and J usage is TRBJ1-4; D unresolved. This CDR3 spans 14 amino acids. The germline CDR1 and CDR2 sequences are LGHNA and YSLEER. The V end was cut by 0 bases, the J end by 8 bases, with 10 bases between.

The chain carries TRBV7-2 and TRBJ2-2, with TRBD1 matching 8 bases. V lost 2 bases and J lost 6; bases outside the gene matches: 5. This CDR3 has 15 residues. Germline V gives CDR1 SGHTA, CDR2 FQGNSA. This CDR3 is CASSLLDRDSGELFF. CDR3 bases: TGTGCCAGCAGCTTATTGGACAGGGATTCCGGGGAGCTGTTTTTT.

The CDR3 protein is CASSKGSGLGEKLFF. The CDR3 nucleotides read TGCGCCAGCAGCAAGGGGTCGGGGTTGGGTGAAAAACTGTTTTTT. The chain carries TRBV5-1 and TRBJ1-4, with D perhaps TRBD1 (5 bases). CDR3 length: 15 amino acids. CDR1 SGHRS and CDR2 YFSETQ come from the germline V gene. V shed 4 bases and J shed 7 bases, with 17 bases lying between them.

J is TRBJ2-7 and V is TRBV9; TRBD1 agrees at 9 bases. The CDR3 consists of 14 residues. Losses at the gene ends were 1 base for V and 3 bases for J; bases not matched to a gene: 2. Germline loops: CDR1 SGDLS, CDR2 YYNGEE. The CDR3: CASSVTGGNYEQYF. The CDR3 nucleotides are TGTGCCAGCAGCGTAACAGGGGGCAACTACGAGCAGTACTTC.

J is TRBJ2-1 and V is TRBV9, with TRBD2 matching over 9 bases. Germline CDR1 and CDR2: SGDLS and YYNGEE. The CDR3 length is 16 residues. V was pared by 0 bases and J by 8 bases, with 9 bases of the junction left unmatched. The CDR3: CASSVGVGGRADEQFF. DNA of the CDR3: TGTGCCAGCAGCGTAGGAGTTGGCGGGAGGGCCGATGAGCAGTTCTTC.

This clone occurred once. J is TRBJ1-2 and V is TRBV29-1; no definite D call. The CDR3 has 13 residues. With 3 bases removed from V and 5 bases from J, the gap between germline ends came to 13 bases. Germline V gene data show CDR1 as SQVTM and CDR2 as ANQGSEA. This CDR3 reads CSVDLTGKYGYTF. The CDR3 DNA sequence: TGCAGCGTTGACTTGACGGGAAAATATGGCTACACCTTC.

The chain uses TRBV5-6 and TRBJ1-5; 8 bases map to TRBD1. The junction had 6 bases not matched to a gene; V was cut back by 3 bases and J by 7 bases. This CDR3 region has 14 residues. Germline CDR1 and CDR2: SGHDT and YYEEEE. CDR3 nucleotide sequence: TGTGCCAGCAGCTGGACAGGGAGCAGCCAGCCCCAGCATTTT. It is translated as CASSWTGSSQPQHF.

The chain employs TRBV7-3 and TRBJ2-2; TRBD1 matches 7 bases. V shed 5 bases and J 4 bases; nucleotides not matched to a gene: 10. Germline V CDR1 and CDR2: SGHTA, FQGTGA. CDR3 length: 16 amino acids. CDR3 loop: CASSPFLQGSTGELFF. The CDR3, as DNA: TGTGCCAGCAGCCCCTTCCTACAGGGGTCCACCGGGGAGCTGTTTTTT.

The chain couples TRBV24-1 to TRBJ1-5; D is unresolved. Germline loops: CDR1 KGHDR, CDR2 SFDVKD. Between the trimmed V and J ends, which lost 4 bases and 1 base, there was a span of 7 bases. This CDR3 contains 14 residues. CDR3 sequence: CATSEWQSNQPQHF. The CDR3 nucleotides read TGTGCCACCAGTGAATGGCAGAGCAATCAGCCCCAGCATTTT.

V usage is TRBV30 and J usage is TRBJ1-1; D gene uncertain. The germline CDR1 and CDR2 sequences are GTSNPN and SVGIG (reference sequence). The V end was cut by 1 base, the J end by 0 bases, with 3 bases between. This CDR3 comprises 12 residues. CDR3 loop: CAWSALNTEAFF. CDR3 coding DNA: TGTGCCTGGAGTGCATTGAACACTGAAGCTTTCTTT.

This clone was seen a single time. CDR3 sequence (DNA): TGTGCCAGCTCACTACTAGCGGATCAGTCCTACGAGCAGTACGTC. Its protein product is CASSLLADQSYEQYV. The V and J genes are TRBV18 and TRBJ2-7; TRBD2 matches at 8 bases. The CDR3 is 15 amino acids. V lost 4 bases to trimming and J lost 1 base; unmatched junction nucleotides: 6. Germline V gene sequence: CDR1 KGHSH, CDR2 LQKENI.

The chain employs TRBV11-2 and TRBJ2-7; D is possibly TRBD1 (5 bases). The CDR3 is 14 residues long. V lost 0 bases and J lost 7, with 13 bases in between. CDR1 SGHAT and CDR2 FQNNGV come from the germline V gene. The DNA of the CDR3 is TGTGCCAGCAGCTTAGATCTACAGGCCAGGGAGCAGTACGTC. This sequence encodes CASSLDLQAREQYV.

The rearrangement links TRBV7-9 to TRBJ1-5; D is ambiguous. Trimming took 5 bases from V and 9 from J, leaving 17 bases between them. The CDR3 is made up of 14 amino acids. Germline V gives CDR1 SEHNR, CDR2 FQNEAQ (reference sequence). CDR3 nucleotides: TGTGCCAGCAGCAACACCGAGGTCGGATCGCCCCAGCATTTT. Translated: CASSNTEVGSPQHF.

The chain employs TRBV5-1 and TRBJ2-5; either TRBD1 or TRBD2 may fit D (5 bases each). Per germline, CDR1 SGHRS and CDR2 YFSETQ. This CDR3 comprises 13 residues. The V gene lost 3 bases and the J gene lost 9 bases, with 15 bases spanning the gap. DNA for the CDR3: TGCGCCAGCAGCTCCACTCCCGGGGCGGCCCAGTACTTC. It codes for CASSSTPGAAQYF.

V is TRBV6-5 and J is TRBJ2-3, with D possibly TRBD1 on 6 matching bases. The V end lost 6 bases, the J end lost 0 bases, and 13 bases lay between the germline ends. CDR1 is MNHEY, CDR2 SVGAGI, per germline. This CDR3 contains 15 residues. The CDR3 reads CASSRRRGSTDTQYF. The CDR3 DNA reads as TGTGCCAGCAGCCGACGCAGGGGAAGCACAGATACGCAGTATTTT.

Turning to this clone: In the same sample, other DNA sequences code for this CDR3. The J gene is TRBJ1-6, the V gene TRBV7-8; D unresolved. Germline-derived CDR1 and CDR2 are SGHVS and FQNEAQ. Trimming took off 5 bases at V and 7 bases at J, with 12 bases between the two ends. The CDR3 totals 14 residues. The CDR3 is CASSADWLNSPLHF. DNA for the CDR3: TGTGCCAGCAGCGCGGACTGGCTCAATTCACCCCTCCACTTT.

With respect to this clone: The sample contains more than one DNA sequence encoding this CDR3. The chain recombines TRBV7-2 with TRBJ2-3; perhaps D is TRBD1 or TRBD2 (5 bases each). Trimming left V 3 bases short and J 0 bases short, with 7 bases between. Germline loops: CDR1 SGHTA, CDR2 FQGNSA. The CDR3 is made up of 14 amino acids. This chain's CDR3 is CASSLGRSTDTQYF. The CDR3 nucleotides read TGTGCCAGCAGCTTGGGACGTAGCACAGATACGCAGTATTTT.

The chain uses TRBV27 and TRBJ1-2; TRBD1 aligns across 9 bases. CDR3 length: 12 amino acids. Germline V gives CDR1 MNHEY, CDR2 SMNVEV (reference sequence). J was trimmed by 13 bases and V by 6 bases; bases with no gene match: 9. CDR3 protein: CASSNVQGAVTF. CDR3 nucleotides: TGTGCCAGCAGCAACGTACAGGGGGCAGTCACCTTC.

The DNA for the CDR3 is TGTGCCAGCTCACCACAGGGAGGTGGCACAGATACGCAGTATTTT. Translating it yields CASSPQGGGTDTQYF. The chain carries TRBV18 and TRBJ2-3; the D gene is possibly TRBD2 (6 bases). The CDR3 length is 15 residues. The germline CDR1 and CDR2 sequences are KGHSH and LQKENI. Trimming took 1 base from V and 1 from J, leaving 9 bases between them. Complete variable domain (other parts from reference TRBV18 and TRBJ2-3): NAGVMQNPRHLVRRRGQEARLRCSPMKGHSHVYWYRQLPEEGLKFMVYLQKENIIDESGMPKERFSAEFPKEGPSILRIQQVVRGDSAAYFCASSPQGGGTDTQYFGPGTRLTVL.

This clone showed up just once. The V and J genes are TRBV19 and TRBJ2-7; D not certain. The V end was cut by 5 bases, the J end by 4 bases, with 12 bases between. The length of the CDR3 is 13 residues. Per germline, CDR1 LNHDA and CDR2 SQIVND (reference sequence). CDR3 loop: CASSPRSLYEQYF. The CDR3 DNA sequence: TGTGCCAGTAGTCCCAGGAGTCTGTACGAGCAGTACTTC.

The V and J genes are TRBV25-1 and TRBJ2-5, with unresolved D. CDR1 is MGHDK and CDR2 is SYGVNS in the germline V gene. With 2 bases removed from V and 5 bases from J, the gap between germline ends came to 15 bases. The CDR3 has 15 residues. The CDR3 DNA sequence: TGTGCCAGCAGTGAAGTCGGGCGGCCCGGGGAGACCCAGTACTTC. Translated: CASSEVGRPGETQYF.

The chain combines TRBV19 with TRBJ1-1, with D possibly TRBD1 on 5 matching bases. Per the germline V gene, CDR1 is LNHDA and CDR2 is SQIVND (reference sequence). Trimming removed 6 bases at V and 1 base at J, with 12 bases between. The CDR3 contains 14 residues. The CDR3 DNA reads as TGTGCCAGTAGCACCGGGACTGCGAACACTGAAGCTTTCTTT. It is translated as CASSTGTANTEAFF. Full variable domain (remainder filled in from reference TRBV19 and TRBJ1-1): DGGITQSPKYLFRKEGQNVTLSCEQNLNHDAMYWYRQDPGQGLRLIYYSQIVNDFQKGDIAEGYSVSREKKESFPLTVTSAQKNPTAFYLCASSTGTANTEAFFGQGTRLTVV.

There are a few counts of this clone. This same CDR3 is encoded by further DNA sequences in the sample. The chain has TRBV24-1 and TRBJ2-3, with TRBD1 as a possible D gene (6 bases). V gave up 5 bases and J gave up 0 bases, with 8 bases separating them. Germline CDR1 is KGHDR and CDR2 is SFDVKD. This CDR3 comprises 14 residues. The CDR3 nucleotides are TGTGCCACCAGTGGCAGGGGAAGCACAGATACGCAGTATTTT. The encoded protein is CATSGRGSTDTQYF.

The V gene is TRBV24-1, the J gene TRBJ2-1, with 7 bases identical to TRBD2. The V gene end was trimmed by 1 base and the J gene end by 5 bases; junction bases not matched to a gene: 7. The CDR3 spans 16 residues. The germline gives CDR1 KGHDR, CDR2 SFDVKD. The CDR3 bases are TGTGCCACCAGTGATTTACTGGCGGGGGAAAACAATGAGCAGTTCTTC. It is translated as CATSDLLAGENNEQFF.

The chain combines TRBV30 with TRBJ2-7, with a tentative D call TRBD1 (6 bases). V shed 3 bases and J shed 0 bases, with 9 bases lying between them. The CDR3 covers 13 residues. Looked up from germline, CDR1 is GTSNPN and CDR2 is SVGIG (reference sequence). CDR3 nucleotides: TGTGCCTGGAGCAAGGGGGTCTCCTACGAGCAGTACTTC. It specifies CAWSKGVSYEQYF.

The chain is built from TRBV30 and TRBJ2-1; D tentatively reads TRBD1 or TRBD2 (5 bases each). CDR3 length equals 15 residues. V was cut by 0 bases and J by 5 bases, with 14 bases left in between. Germline CDR1 GTSNPN, CDR2 SVGIG (reference sequence). The CDR3 bases are TGTGCCTGGAGTGTAGGGGACCTCCCAAACAATGAGCAGTTCTTC. Protein product: CAWSVGDLPNNEQFF. The full variable domain, in which reference TRBV30 and TRBJ2-1 provide the parts outside the CDR3, is SQTIHQWPATLVQPVGSPLSLECTVEGTSNPNLYWYRQAAGRGLQLLFYSVGIGQISSEVPQNLSASRPQDRQFILSSKKLLLSDSGFYLCAWSVGDLPNNEQFFGPGTRLTVL.

This rearrangement joins TRBV7-2 to TRBJ2-1; tentatively, D is TRBD2 (5 bases). In germline, CDR1 is SGHTA, CDR2 FQGNSA. The CDR3 spans 16 residues. Between the trimmed V and J ends, which lost 3 bases and 0 bases, there was a span of 12 bases. The CDR3 here is CASSFARLSSYNEQFF. The CDR3 coding sequence is TGTGCCAGCAGCTTCGCCCGACTAAGCTCCTACAATGAGCAGTTCTTC.

The chain has TRBV5-1 and TRBJ2-2, with 12 bases identical to TRBD2. The CDR3 is made up of 15 amino acids. Germline values: CDR1 SGHRS, CDR2 YFSETQ. Losses at the gene ends were 1 base for V and 6 bases for J; bases not matched to a gene: 1. CDR3 sequence: CASSLTSGGPGELFF. The CDR3 DNA is TGCGCCAGCAGCTTGACTAGCGGGGGGCCCGGGGAGCTGTTTTTT.

This chain links TRBV12-3 or TRBV12-4 with TRBJ1-3; D uncertain. The CDR3 contains 13 residues. V was pared by 7 bases and J by 0 bases, with 7 bases between. In nucleotides, the CDR3 is TGTGCCAGCAACCCGTACTCTGGAAACACCATATATTTT. It is translated as CASNPYSGNTIYF.